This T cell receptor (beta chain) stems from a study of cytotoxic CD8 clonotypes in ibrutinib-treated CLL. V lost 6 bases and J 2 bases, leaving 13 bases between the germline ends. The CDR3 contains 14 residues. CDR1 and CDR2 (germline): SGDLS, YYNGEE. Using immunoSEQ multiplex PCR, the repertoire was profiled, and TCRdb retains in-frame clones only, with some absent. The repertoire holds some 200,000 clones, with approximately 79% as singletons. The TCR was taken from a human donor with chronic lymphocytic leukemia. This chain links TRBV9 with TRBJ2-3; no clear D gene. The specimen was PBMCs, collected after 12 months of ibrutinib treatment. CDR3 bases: TGTGCCAGCAACGGAGCGATGTACACAGATACGCAGTATTTT. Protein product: CASNGAMYTDTQYF. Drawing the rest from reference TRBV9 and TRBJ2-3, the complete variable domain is DSGVTQTPKHLITATGQRVTLRCSPRSGDLSVYWYQQSLDQGLQFLIQYYNGEERAKGNILERFSAQQFPDLHSELNLSSLELGDSALYFCASNGAMYTDTQYFGPGTRLTVL.